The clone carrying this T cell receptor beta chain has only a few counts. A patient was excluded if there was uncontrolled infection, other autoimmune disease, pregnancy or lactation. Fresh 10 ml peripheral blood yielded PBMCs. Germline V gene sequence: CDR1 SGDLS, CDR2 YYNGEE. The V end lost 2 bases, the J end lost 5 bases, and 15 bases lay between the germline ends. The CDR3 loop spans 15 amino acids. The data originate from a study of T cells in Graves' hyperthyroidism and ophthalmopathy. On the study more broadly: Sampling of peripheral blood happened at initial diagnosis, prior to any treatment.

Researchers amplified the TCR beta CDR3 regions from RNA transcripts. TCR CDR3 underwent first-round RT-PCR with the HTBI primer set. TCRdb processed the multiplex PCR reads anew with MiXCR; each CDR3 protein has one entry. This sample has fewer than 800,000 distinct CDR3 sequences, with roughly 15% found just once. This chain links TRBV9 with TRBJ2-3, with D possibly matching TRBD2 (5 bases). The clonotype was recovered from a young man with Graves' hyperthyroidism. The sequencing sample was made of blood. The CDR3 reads CASSVTREPGDTQYF. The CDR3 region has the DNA TGTGCCAGCAGCGTTACGAGGGAGCCCGGAGATACGCAGTATTTT.